Presented here are 23 T cell receptor beta chains from one specimen sequenced in a study of PD-L1 blockade in urothelial cancer. Time point defined: peripheral blood 6 weeks after treatment start. The method was immunoSEQ multiplex PCR; TCRdb's version includes in-frame clones alone and lacks a portion of them. The data show roughly 29,000 clones, around 84% seen once. Source: PBMCs, taken around atezolizumab (anti-PD-L1) treatment. The receptors come from a man in his sixties or seventies with urothelial cancer.

The chain employs TRBV7-2 and TRBJ2-7, with unresolved D. The CDR3 contains 13 residues. Between the trimmed V and J ends, which lost 5 bases and 3 bases, there was a span of 11 bases. Germline CDR1 SGHTA, CDR2 FQGNSA. The DNA of the CDR3 is TGTGCCAGCAGCCCCAACTACGGCTACGAGCAGTACTTC. This gives the protein CASSPNYGYEQYF. The full variable domain, completed using reference TRBV7-2 and TRBJ2-7, is GAGVSQSPSNKVTEKGKDVELRCDPISGHTALYWYRQSLGQGLEFLIYFQGNSAPDKSGLPSDRFSAERTGGSVSTLTIQRTQQEDSAVYLCASSPNYGYEQYFGPGTRLTVT.

This chain uses TRBV4-3 with TRBJ2-5; 15 nucleotides agree with TRBD2. This CDR3 contains 17 residues. Germline lookup yields CDR1 LGHNA and CDR2 YSLEER. The trim removed 1 base at V and 5 bases at J, leaving 5 bases unmatched. CDR3 region: CASSQAPGTSGRETQYF. CDR3 nucleotides: TGCGCCAGCAGCCAAGCTCCGGGGACTAGCGGGAGGGAGACCCAGTACTTC.

V is TRBV5-8 and J is TRBJ2-2, with TRBD2 identical over 8 bases. CDR3 length: 17 residues. V shed 3 bases and J 1 base; nucleotides not matched to a gene: 8. Germline lookup yields CDR1 SGHTS and CDR2 YDEGEE. CDR3 DNA sequence: TGTGCCAGCAGCTCCGATTTAGCGGGGCTGAACACCGGGGAGCTGTTTTTT. Its translation is CASSSDLAGLNTGELFF.

The V call is TRBV18, the J call TRBJ2-3; 11 bases are shared with TRBD2. The ends lost 5 bases at V and 1 base at J; junction bases unmatched: 5. Per the germline V gene, CDR1 is KGHSH and CDR2 is LQKENI. The CDR3 loop spans 16 amino acids. The CDR3 nucleotides read TGTGCCAGCTCAGGCGGGACTAGCGGTGGCACAGATACGCAGTATTTT. It specifies CASSGGTSGGTDTQYF.

The genes are TRBV4-3 and TRBJ1-2; D is possibly TRBD1 (5 bases). Germline V gene sequence: CDR1 LGHNA, CDR2 YSLEER. CDR3 length: 13 amino acids. Between the trimmed V and J ends, which lost 1 base and 7 bases, there was a span of 10 bases. The CDR3 region is CASSQVAGPGYTF. The CDR3 DNA reads as TGCGCCAGCAGCCAAGTTGCAGGGCCTGGCTACACCTTC.

The genes are TRBV14 and TRBJ2-3; the D is unclear. Germline assignment: CDR1 SGHDN and CDR2 FVKESK. V lost 2 bases, J lost 4 bases, and 7 bases lay in between. This CDR3 has 13 amino acids. The DNA for the CDR3 is TGTGCCAGCAGCCAATTCTTGTCAGATACGCAGTATTTT. Protein product: CASSQFLSDTQYF.

The chain joins TRBV18 to TRBJ2-3; TRBD2 matches at 7 bases. The germline gives CDR1 KGHSH, CDR2 LQKENI. V lost 2 bases to trimming and J lost 2 bases; unmatched junction nucleotides: 7. This CDR3 spans 16 amino acids. The CDR3 loop reads CASSPAASGITDTQYF. CDR3 DNA sequence: TGTGCCAGCTCACCAGCGGCTAGCGGAATCACAGATACGCAGTATTTT.

This rearrangement joins TRBV28 to TRBJ1-1, with 9 nucleotides matching TRBD1. V dropped 6 bases and J dropped 4; count of bases not matched to a gene: 9. There are 15 residues in the CDR3. CDR1 and CDR2 from the germline V gene are MDHEN and SYDVKM. The CDR3 sequence: CASRGDRVRGTEAFF. In DNA, the CDR3 is TGTGCCAGCAGGGGGGACAGGGTGAGGGGCACTGAAGCTTTCTTT.

J is TRBJ2-5 and V is TRBV7-8; D unclear. V lost 1 base, J lost 5 bases, and 8 bases lay in between. The CDR3 is 13 amino acids. The germline CDR1 and CDR2 sequences are SGHVS and FQNEAQ. CDR3 nucleotides: TGTGCCAGCAGCTTAGGTAGTGCCGAGACCCAGTACTTC. Protein sequence: CASSLGSAETQYF.

The count of this clone is one. The V call is TRBV9, the J call TRBJ2-7; the D gene is possibly TRBD1 (6 bases). The CDR3 is made up of 15 amino acids. Germline V gives CDR1 SGDLS, CDR2 YYNGEE. Trimming stripped 4 bases from V and 0 bases from J, with 14 bases between. The CDR3 region is CASSQAGTSSYEQYF. CDR3 sequence (DNA): TGTGCCAGCAGCCAAGCCGGGACATCCTCCTACGAGCAGTACTTC. Based on the CDR3 plus reference TRBV9 and TRBJ2-7, the full variable domain is DSGVTQTPKHLITATGQRVTLRCSPRSGDLSVYWYQQSLDQGLQFLIQYYNGEERAKGNILERFSAQQFPDLHSELNLSSLELGDSALYFCASSQAGTSSYEQYFGPGTRLTVT.

A few counts support this clone. The CDR3 region is CASSPRAGAARGEQFF. The CDR3 bases are TGTGCCAGCAGCCCACGAGCCGGGGCCGCGAGGGGGGAGCAGTTCTTC. The J gene is TRBJ2-1, the V gene TRBV7-2; a weak D match, TRBD1 (6 bases). CDR1 is SGHTA, CDR2 FQGNSA, per germline. The CDR3 is 16 amino acids. The V end lost 5 bases, the J end lost 10 bases, and 24 bases lay between the germline ends. Complete variable domain (other parts from reference TRBV7-2 and TRBJ2-1): GAGVSQSPSNKVTEKGKDVELRCDPISGHTALYWYRQSLGQGLEFLIYFQGNSAPDKSGLPSDRFSAERTGGSVSTLTIQRTQQEDSAVYLCASSPRAGAARGEQFFGPGTRLTVL.

The gene calls are TRBV4-3 and TRBJ2-1; D possibly corresponds to TRBD2 (5 bases). V was cut by 1 base and J by 11 bases, with 12 bases left in between. The CDR3 contains 13 residues. The germline V gene encodes CDR1 LGHNA and CDR2 YSLEER. For the CDR3, the DNA is TGCGCCAGCAGCCAAGGGGAGAACCGGAAGCAGTTCTTC. Its protein is CASSQGENRKQFF.

This chain connects TRBV7-2 to TRBJ2-2, with 7 nucleotides matching TRBD1. J was trimmed by 4 bases and V by 5 bases; bases with no gene match: 7. Per germline, CDR1 SGHTA and CDR2 FQGNSA. The CDR3 has 15 amino acids. CDR3 in amino acids: CASSRGQSGTGELFF. CDR3 in DNA: TGTGCCAGCAGCCGGGGACAGAGTGGCACCGGGGAGCTGTTTTTT.

The chain combines TRBV18 with TRBJ1-3, with a tentative D call TRBD1 (6 bases). V lost 3 bases and J 0 bases, leaving 12 bases between the germline ends. CDR1 is KGHSH and CDR2 is LQKENI in the germline V gene. The CDR3 runs 16 residues. The CDR3 reads CASSPDRPLSGNTIYF. The CDR3 nucleotides read TGTGCCAGCTCACCGGACAGACCTCTCTCTGGAAACACCATATATTTT.

The CDR3: CASRDGGGVRYGYTF. The CDR3 coding sequence is TGTGCCAGCAGGGACGGGGGGGGCGTAAGGTATGGCTACACCTTC. The V gene is TRBV2, the J gene TRBJ1-2; D might be TRBD1 (6 bases). Germline CDR1 is SNHLY and CDR2 is FYNNEI. V lost 6 bases to trimming and J lost 5 bases, with 19 bases between them. This CDR3 contains 15 residues.

CDR3 nucleotides: TGCGCCAGCAGCATAACAGGGGGGGGAACTGAAGCTTTCTTT. Translating gives CASSITGGGTEAFF. The chain has TRBV5-1 and TRBJ1-1, with TRBD1 matching 8 bases. CDR1 and CDR2 from the germline V gene are SGHRS and YFSETQ. With V trimmed by 4 bases and J by 5 bases, 7 bases remained unmatched. This CDR3 contains 14 residues.

This chain links TRBV5-6 with TRBJ2-3; 9 bases match TRBD2. The CDR3 has 15 residues. The J segment lost 7 bases and the V segment lost 6 bases, leaving 12 bases of the junction unmatched. CDR1 SGHDT and CDR2 YYEEEE come from the germline V gene. In nucleotides, the CDR3 is TGTGCCAGCAAATCTAGCGGGACGGGCGGACATACGCAGTATTTT. This encodes CASKSSGTGGHTQYF.

The V call is TRBV14, the J call TRBJ1-1, with D perhaps TRBD1 (5 bases). CDR3 length: 14 residues. Germline CDR1 is SGHDN and CDR2 is FVKESK. Trimming pared 6 bases from V and 4 bases from J, leaving 15 bases between. CDR3 sequence: CASSRQGKSTEAFF. The CDR3 nucleotides are TGTGCCAGCAGTCGTCAGGGTAAGAGCACTGAAGCTTTCTTT.

The V and J genes are TRBV6-6 and TRBJ2-5, with 8 bases fitting TRBD1. The germline V gene encodes CDR1 MNHNY and CDR2 SVGAGI (reference sequence). The length of the CDR3 is 13 residues. J was trimmed by 4 bases and V by 10 bases; bases with no gene match: 8. CDR3 sequence (DNA): TGTGCCACCAAGACAGGGGCAAGAGAGACCCAGTACTTC. It is translated as CATKTGARETQYF.

A few counts support this clone. The chain employs TRBV11-1 and TRBJ2-1, with TRBD2 matching over 10 bases. J gave up 13 bases and V 1 base, and 7 bases lay outside the gene matches. CDR1 is SGHAT and CDR2 is FQDESV in the germline V gene (reference sequence). The CDR3 sequence is 14 residues long. The CDR3 reads CASSLGGASGSQFF. CDR3 DNA sequence: TGTGCCAGCAGCTTAGGAGGGGCTAGCGGGAGTCAGTTCTTC.

This clone appeared a single time. V usage is TRBV9 and J usage is TRBJ1-2; 9 nucleotides match TRBD1. V was pared by 3 bases and J by 8 bases, with 8 bases of the junction left unmatched. Germline V gene lookup returns CDR1 SGDLS and CDR2 YYNGEE. The CDR3 consists of 14 residues. CDR3 amino acids: CASSARDRAWGYTF. Written as DNA, the CDR3 is TGTGCCAGCAGCGCCCGGGACAGGGCTTGGGGCTACACCTTC.

The rearrangement joins TRBV6-5 to TRBJ2-1; D is ambiguous. The CDR3 is 10 amino acids. Trimming cost V 4 bases and J 8 bases, with 3 bases left between them. CDR1 is MNHEY, CDR2 SVGAGI, per germline. The CDR3 DNA reads as TGTGCCAGCAGTTCGGATGAGCAGTTCTTC. This codes for CASSSDEQFF.

V and J are TRBV4-3 and TRBJ2-3; 16 bases match TRBD2. Germline CDR1 is LGHNA and CDR2 is YSLEER. The ends lost 0 bases at V and 6 bases at J; junction bases unmatched: 6. This CDR3 is 18 amino acids long. CDR3 sequence reads: CASSQDGTSGGARDTQYF. As DNA, the CDR3 is TGCGCCAGCAGCCAAGACGGGACTAGCGGGGGGGCTCGTGATACGCAGTATTTT.